Here is one T cell receptor (beta chain) with its context. The antigen remains undetermined. The data belong to a study of T cell repertoires in cytomegalovirus infection. TCRdb analysed the reads with MiXCR anew, one entry per CDR3 protein. The sample lists roughly 320,000 distinct CDR3 sequences, over 7.5% occurring once. Germline assignment: CDR1 SGHVS and CDR2 FNYEAQ. There are 12 residues in the CDR3. V lost 5 bases, J lost 7 bases, and 11 bases lay in between. Study results and caveats: Predominance within the ex vivo response was attributable to HLA-C-restricted CMV-specific TCR beta clonotypes.

Input material: PBMCs. The clonotype originates from a human donor in good health (CMV status not recorded). Some clones in this sample may be carry-over from other donors' samples. This chain joins TRBV7-6 and TRBJ2-5, with D unclear. The CDR3 DNA follows: TGTGCCAGCAGCCCCCATGAAGGGACCCAGTACTTC. This translates into CASSPHEGTQYF.